These 21 T cell receptor beta chains were all obtained from the same sample, sequenced in a study of STAT5B mutations in CD4+ large granular lymphocyte leukemia. Profiled with immunoSEQ multiplex PCR; TCRdb holds only in-frame clones, not every one. The data hold under 40,000 clones, with roughly 77% observed a single time. Sequencing used CD4+ T cells from blood buffy coats. All receptors derive from a human donor in good health.

This clone was detected a few times. The chain combines TRBV7-2 with TRBJ1-1; D call uncertain. V was cut by 1 base and J by 0 bases, with 6 bases left in between. From germline, CDR1 is SGHTA and CDR2 FQGNSA. The CDR3 is made up of 14 amino acids. The CDR3 loop reads CASSLGWLNTEAFF. The CDR3 coding sequence is TGTGCCAGCAGCTTAGGCTGGTTGAACACTGAAGCTTTCTTT.

This chain connects TRBV6-5 to TRBJ2-5; D remains unclear. Germline CDR1 MNHEY, CDR2 SVGAGI. The CDR3 runs 14 residues. Trimming stripped 0 bases from V and 4 bases from J, with 9 bases between. This CDR3 reads CASSYSGFGETQYF. CDR3 sequence (DNA): TGTGCCAGCAGTTACTCGGGGTTCGGAGAGACCCAGTACTTC.

The gene calls are TRBV6-6 and TRBJ1-2; possible D gene TRBD1, 5 bases. CDR1 MNHNY and CDR2 SVGAGI come from the germline V gene (reference sequence). V was cut by 8 bases and J by 5 bases, with 18 bases left in between. The CDR3 spans 14 residues. CDR3 sequence reads: CASERTGDLYGYTF. CDR3 bases: TGTGCCAGCGAGAGGACTGGGGACCTTTATGGCTACACCTTC.

The V and J genes are TRBV5-1 and TRBJ2-7; D is uncertain. With 0 bases removed from V and 4 bases from J, the gap between germline ends came to 8 bases. In germline, CDR1 is SGHRS, CDR2 YFSETQ. The CDR3 sequence is 13 residues long. The CDR3 here is CASSLGQVYEQYF. CDR3 DNA sequence: TGCGCCAGCAGCTTGGGGCAGGTATACGAGCAGTACTTC.

In DNA form, the CDR3 reads TGTGCCAGCTCACCATTGTCCCTTGGGCAGGGACCCTCCTACGAGCAGTACTTC. Translating it yields CASSPLSLGQGPSYEQYF. The gene calls are TRBV18 and TRBJ2-7; the D call may be TRBD1 or TRBD2 (5 bases each). The V and J ends lost 2 bases and 0 bases respectively, with 20 bases between them. This CDR3 contains 18 residues. CDR1 and CDR2 from the germline V gene are KGHSH and LQKENI.

The V and J genes are TRBV30 and TRBJ2-7; D not resolved. The CDR3 has 13 amino acids. CDR1 GTSNPN and CDR2 SVGIG come from the germline V gene (reference sequence). V lost 4 bases and J 1 base, leaving 11 bases between the germline ends. This chain's CDR3 is CAWKLIGSYEQYF. CDR3 nucleotide sequence: TGTGCCTGGAAACTCATCGGGTCCTACGAGCAGTACTTC.

The chain is built from TRBV6-6 and TRBJ1-1, with TRBD1 identical over 8 bases. The germline V gene encodes CDR1 MNHNY and CDR2 SVGAGI (reference sequence). Losses at the gene ends were 7 bases for V and 7 bases for J; bases not matched to a gene: 11. The CDR3 covers 14 residues. The CDR3 nucleotides are TGTGCCAGCACCAAAGGGCAGGGGGCTGGTGAAGCTTTCTTT. It codes for CASTKGQGAGEAFF.

The V gene is TRBV7-9, the J gene TRBJ1-2; 7 bases agree with TRBD1. CDR1 and CDR2 from the germline V gene are SEHNR and FQNEAQ (reference sequence). The CDR3 totals 15 residues. V lost 3 bases and J lost 1; bases outside the gene matches: 5. Here the CDR3 reads CASSFSGTDNYGYTF. The DNA for the CDR3 is TGTGCCAGCAGCTTCAGCGGGACAGATAACTATGGCTACACCTTC. Based on the CDR3 plus reference TRBV7-9 and TRBJ1-2, the full variable domain is DTGVSQNPRHKITKRGQNVTFRCDPISEHNRLYWYRQTLGQGPEFLTYFQNEAQLEKSRLLSDRFSAERPKGSFSTLEIQRTEQGDSAMYLCASSFSGTDNYGYTFGSGTRLTVV.

The chain employs TRBV7-9 and TRBJ2-7; no clear D. The CDR3 is 14 residues long. Germline V gene lookup returns CDR1 SEHNR and CDR2 FQNEAQ (reference sequence). Trimming removed 5 bases at V and 3 bases at J, with 14 bases between. The CDR3 DNA reads TGTGCCAGCAGCCCCCCGGTAGGATTCTACGAGCAGTACTTC. It encodes CASSPPVGFYEQYF. The full variable domain, in which reference TRBV7-9 and TRBJ2-7 provide the parts outside the CDR3, is DTGVSQNPRHKITKRGQNVTFRCDPISEHNRLYWYRQTLGQGPEFLTYFQNEAQLEKSRLLSDRFSAERPKGSFSTLEIQRTEQGDSAMYLCASSPPVGFYEQYFGPGTRLTVT.

This chain uses TRBV7-2 with TRBJ1-4; possibly TRBD1 for D (5 bases). Trimming removed 5 bases at V and 4 bases at J, with 17 bases between. The length of the CDR3 is 16 residues. Germline assignment: CDR1 SGHTA and CDR2 FQGNSA. The CDR3 coding sequence is TGTGCCAGCAGCCCGGGGGGGGTCCGACTTAATGAAAAACTGTTTTTT. Encoded protein: CASSPGGVRLNEKLFF.

This chain links TRBV30 with TRBJ2-1; TRBD2 aligns across 12 bases. The V segment lost 5 bases and the J segment 10 bases; nucleotides outside the gene matches: 12. Germline V gene data show CDR1 as GTSNPN and CDR2 as SVGIG (reference sequence). The CDR3 runs 15 residues. Here the CDR3 DNA reads TGTGCCTGGGGGAGGGCTAGCGGGGGGGCGAAGGAGCAGTTCTTC. Its translation is CAWGRASGGAKEQFF.

This chain links TRBV11-3 with TRBJ2-1, with 10 bases identical to TRBD2. The germline gives CDR1 SGHNT, CDR2 YENEEA. The V gene end was trimmed by 5 bases and the J gene end by 4 bases; junction bases not matched to a gene: 8. CDR3 length: 16 residues. CDR3 protein: CASSPFGLADYNEQFF. CDR3 coding DNA: TGTGCCAGCAGCCCCTTCGGACTAGCGGATTACAATGAGCAGTTCTTC.

The rearrangement links TRBV30 to TRBJ1-1; possibly TRBD1 for D (5 bases). V shed 4 bases and J shed 5 bases, with 14 bases lying between them. This CDR3 comprises 13 residues. Germline-derived CDR1 and CDR2 are GTSNPN and SVGIG (reference sequence). The CDR3 DNA sequence: TGTGCCTGGACTCATGGATGGGGGACTGAAGCTTTCTTT. Translating it yields CAWTHGWGTEAFF.

V is TRBV7-3 and J is TRBJ2-1; D is unresolved. Germline values: CDR1 SGHTA, CDR2 FQGTGA. This CDR3 has 13 residues. Trimming took off 0 bases at V and 9 bases at J, with 9 bases between the two ends. CDR3 amino acids: CASSLTQSTEQFF. The CDR3 coding sequence is TGTGCCAGCAGCTTAACGCAAAGCACTGAGCAGTTCTTC.

The chain recombines TRBV18 with TRBJ2-3, with TRBD2 matching 9 bases. CDR3 length equals 17 residues. Trimming removed 6 bases from V and 0 bases from J; junction bases left unmatched: 10. Germline CDR1 is KGHSH and CDR2 is LQKENI. In DNA, the CDR3 is TGTGCCAGCTCCACGACTAGCGGAGAAACTAGCACAGATACGCAGTATTTT. Protein product: CASSTTSGETSTDTQYF.

This clone has a handful of counts. The chain recombines TRBV19 with TRBJ1-5, with D unresolved. Trimming removed 4 bases at V and 0 bases at J, with 7 bases between. This CDR3 has 14 residues. The germline V gene has CDR1 LNHDA and CDR2 SQIVND (reference sequence). The CDR3 sequence is CASSSQFSNQPQHF. CDR3 coding DNA: TGTGCCAGTAGTAGCCAGTTTAGCAATCAGCCCCAGCATTTT.

This clone occurred a few times. The chain recombines TRBV6-6 with TRBJ1-6, with 7 bases fitting TRBD1. The CDR3 contains 16 residues. V lost 2 bases and J lost 7; bases outside the gene matches: 8. Germline CDR1 and CDR2: MNHNY and SVGAGI (reference sequence). CDR3 DNA sequence: TGTGCCAGCAGTTACCCCAGGGACAGAAAGAATTCACCCCTCCACTTT. It encodes CASSYPRDRKNSPLHF.

This clone appeared once. This rearrangement joins TRBV7-3 to TRBJ2-3, with 10 bases matching TRBD1. Germline CDR1 reads SGHTA; CDR2 reads FQGTGA. This CDR3 has 16 residues. V was clipped by 3 bases and J by 4 bases; unmatched bases: 7. The CDR3 sequence is CASSLAGTGVADTQYF. The DNA for the CDR3 is TGTGCCAGCAGCTTGGCCGGGACAGGGGTTGCAGATACGCAGTATTTT.

V gene TRBV5-1 combines with J gene TRBJ2-5, with D possibly matching TRBD1 (6 bases). V dropped 2 bases and J dropped 0 bases, with 8 bases sitting between them. This CDR3 has 14 residues. Per the germline V gene, CDR1 is SGHRS and CDR2 is YFSETQ. The CDR3 nucleotides read TGCGCCAGCAGCTTACAGGGACACCAAGAGACCCAGTACTTC. As protein: CASSLQGHQETQYF.

The chain joins TRBV6-4 to TRBJ2-1; 12 bases match TRBD2. The CDR3 extends over 18 amino acids. Per the germline V gene, CDR1 is MRHNA and CDR2 is SNTAGT. Trimming took 2 bases from V and 6 from J; bases not matched to a gene: 11. The CDR3 loop is CASSDRTSGDPRGNEQFF. CDR3 DNA: TGTGCCAGCAGTGACAGGACTAGCGGGGACCCCCGGGGCAATGAGCAGTTCTTC.

CDR3 DNA: TGCGCCAGCAGCAAAGGACTAGCCCTAGCCAAAAACATTCAGTACTTC. Translating gives CASSKGLALAKNIQYF. The chain is built from TRBV5-1 and TRBJ2-4; 8 nucleotides match TRBD2. V shed 4 bases and J 0 bases; nucleotides not matched to a gene: 6. Germline V gives CDR1 SGHRS, CDR2 YFSETQ. CDR3 length equals 16 residues.